Below, 7 T cell receptor beta chains from the same sample are listed, as sequenced in a study of cytomegalovirus exposure and HLA in healthy donors listed by TCRdb under 2017. Preparation of the library involved the immunoSEQ multiplex PCR assay. A mixture of 60 forward primers for TCR Vbeta segments and 13 reverse primers for TCR Jbeta segments was used in the multiplex PCR. Not all clones reach the TCRdb copy of this immuneACCESS table, which keeps in-frame sequences only. Checked studies attribute under half of the gap to unresolved V genes and leave the rest unexplained. For this sample the table gives over 150,000 clones, of which 79% were detected only once. About 2% of the sample is in the top ten clones. The sequenced material came from PBMCs. Receptors were obtained from a man in his forties in good health and CMV-seronegative.

The V call is TRBV25-1, the J call TRBJ2-2; TRBD2 matches at 10 bases. CDR3 size: 16 residues. Germline CDR1 is MGHDK and CDR2 is SYGVNS. The V gene end was trimmed by 5 bases and the J gene end by 3 bases; junction bases not matched to a gene: 6. For the CDR3, the DNA is TGTGCCAGCAGTAATTTAGCGGGAGGCCACACCGGGGAGCTGTTTTTT. Its protein is CASSNLAGGHTGELFF.

The gene calls are TRBV6-1 and TRBJ1-2, with 7 bases that match TRBD1. Germline V gene sequence: CDR1 MNHNS, CDR2 SASEGT. V dropped 8 bases and J dropped 2; count of bases not matched to a gene: 2. The CDR3 totals 12 residues. CDR3: CASPGQNYGYTF. CDR3 DNA: TGTGCCAGCCCGGGACAGAACTATGGCTACACCTTC.

The J gene is TRBJ1-4, the V gene TRBV28; 8 bases agree with TRBD1. V shed 5 bases, J shed 4 bases, and the junction held 6 bases outside the gene matches. CDR1 is MDHEN and CDR2 is SYDVKM in the germline V gene. The CDR3 is made up of 15 amino acids. The CDR3 loop is CASSAGQGYNEKLFF. DNA of the CDR3: TGTGCCAGCAGTGCCGGACAGGGCTATAATGAAAAACTGTTTTTT.

This chain links TRBV7-9 with TRBJ1-5, with D perhaps matching TRBD1 (5 bases). The CDR3 sequence is 14 residues long. Germline V lookup: CDR1 SEHNR, CDR2 FQNEAQ (reference sequence). With 3 bases removed from V and 5 bases from J, the gap between germline ends came to 11 bases. DNA for the CDR3: TGTGCCAGCAGCTTCGGGGGGGTGCATCAGCCCCAGCATTTT. This gives the protein CASSFGGVHQPQHF. Together with reference TRBV7-9 and TRBJ1-5, the CDR3 gives the full variable domain: DTGVSQNPRHKITKRGQNVTFRCDPISEHNRLYWYRQTLGQGPEFLTYFQNEAQLEKSRLLSDRFSAERPKGSFSTLEIQRTEQGDSAMYLCASSFGGVHQPQHFGDGTRLSIL.

The chain employs TRBV7-9 and TRBJ2-7; TRBD1 matches at 7 bases. Unmatched junction bases numbered 12, after V lost 5 bases and J lost 5 bases. CDR3 length: 15 amino acids. CDR1 and CDR2 from the germline V gene are SEHNR and FQNEAQ (reference sequence). The CDR3: CASSPTGALRNEQYF. CDR3 nucleotides: TGTGCCAGCAGCCCAACAGGGGCCCTGAGGAACGAGCAGTACTTC. Complete variable domain (other parts from reference TRBV7-9 and TRBJ2-7): DTGVSQNPRHKITKRGQNVTFRCDPISEHNRLYWYRQTLGQGPEFLTYFQNEAQLEKSRLLSDRFSAERPKGSFSTLEIQRTEQGDSAMYLCASSPTGALRNEQYFGPGTRLTVT.

V is TRBV28 and J is TRBJ2-2; no clear D. Deletions cut 2 bases from V and 8 bases from J, with 9 bases between. This CDR3 region has 13 residues. Per germline, CDR1 MDHEN and CDR2 SYDVKM. The CDR3 sequence: CASSLNRVGELFF. The CDR3 DNA reads TGTGCCAGCAGTTTAAATCGGGTGGGGGAGCTGTTTTTT.

The genes are TRBV5-1 and TRBJ2-5; 8 bases line up with TRBD1. The DNA end is more similar to TRBJ2-7, so the J call may be wrong. In germline, CDR1 is SGHRS, CDR2 YFSETQ. This CDR3 is built from 12 residues. The CDR3 is CASGTGPYEQYF. The CDR3 bases are TGCGCCAGCGGGACAGGACCCTACGAGCAGTACTTC.